The 23 T cell receptor beta chains presented below share a single source sample, sequenced in a study of shared clonotypes between healthy human individuals. Repertoires were generated with immunoSEQ multiplex PCR, while TCRdb's copy carries only in-frame clones and drops some. The sample has around 1.6 million clones, 95% to 99% seen once. The sequenced material came from naive CD4+ T cells sorted from blood. As for subset: CD45RA+ positively selected. These receptor sequences come from a young man in good health.

The chain employs TRBV27 and TRBJ2-2; 10 nucleotides align to TRBD2. Germline CDR1 reads MNHEY; CDR2 reads SMNVEV (reference sequence). The CDR3 is 16 amino acids. J lost 8 bases, V lost 10 bases, and 16 bases had no gene match. CDR3 sequence: CATSEPASGSPGELFF. In nucleotides, the CDR3 is TGTGCCACCTCCGAGCCGGCTAGCGGGAGCCCTGGGGAGCTGTTTTTT.

The rearrangement links TRBV29-1 to TRBJ2-1; no reliable D call. This CDR3 has 11 amino acids. Germline CDR1 SQVTM, CDR2 ANQGSEA. Trimming left V 6 bases short and J 5 bases short, with 8 bases between. The CDR3 bases are TGCAGCGTCCTTGGAGACAATGAGCAGTTCTTC. Amino acids: CSVLGDNEQFF.

This clone was recorded only once. The rearrangement uses TRBV27 and TRBJ2-7; 7 bases are shared with TRBD1. Germline V gene data show CDR1 as MNHEY and CDR2 as SMNVEV (reference sequence). V lost 4 bases and J lost 3; bases outside the gene matches: 3. The CDR3 is made up of 13 amino acids. In nucleotides, the CDR3 is TGTGCCAGCAGTTGGCGACAGGGCTACGAGCAGTACTTC. This codes for CASSWRQGYEQYF.

Details on this clone: Other DNA variants within this sample encode the same CDR3. The chain couples TRBV5-1 to TRBJ1-5; D perhaps matches TRBD1 (6 bases). Trimming pared 4 bases from V and 5 bases from J, leaving 13 bases between. Germline V lookup: CDR1 SGHRS, CDR2 YFSETQ. The CDR3 has 14 amino acids. The CDR3 region is CASSPGGGDQPQHF. The DNA of the CDR3 is TGCGCCAGCAGCCCCGGGGGGGGCGATCAGCCCCAGCATTTT.

The J gene is TRBJ2-1, the V gene TRBV11-2; maybe TRBD2 (6 bases). The CDR3 extends over 18 amino acids. Germline CDR1 and CDR2: SGHAT and FQNNGV. Trimming removed 3 bases from V and 0 bases from J, with 18 bases in between. The CDR3 sequence is CASSFLGGTKLSYNEQFF. CDR3 bases: TGTGCCAGCAGCTTTTTGGGGGGAACCAAACTCTCCTACAATGAGCAGTTCTTC.

This chain uses TRBV2 with TRBJ1-2; TRBD1 might be the D (5 bases). Germline loops: CDR1 SNHLY, CDR2 FYNNEI. There are 15 residues in the CDR3. Trimming pared 2 bases from V and 8 bases from J, leaving 18 bases between. CDR3: CASSEKRGRTLGYTF. For the CDR3, the DNA is TGTGCCAGCAGTGAAAAGCGGGGACGAACCTTGGGCTACACCTTC.

V usage is TRBV19 and J usage is TRBJ2-7, with D maybe TRBD1 (6 bases). V was trimmed by 7 bases and J by 2 bases, leaving 21 bases between them. This CDR3 contains 16 residues. Germline CDR1 reads LNHDA; CDR2 reads SQIVND (reference sequence). The CDR3 spells CASKGSSRQATYEQYF. The CDR3 DNA reads TGTGCCAGTAAGGGGTCGAGTAGACAGGCTACCTACGAGCAGTACTTC.

As concerns this clone: The sample carries other DNA sequences with the same CDR3. V is TRBV28 and J is TRBJ1-5; no clear D gene. CDR3 size: 13 residues. V lost 3 bases to trimming and J lost 3 bases, with 6 bases between them. CDR1 is MDHEN, CDR2 SYDVKM, per germline. CDR3 region: CASSFVSNQPQHF. CDR3 sequence (DNA): TGTGCCAGCAGTTTTGTTTCCAATCAGCCCCAGCATTTT.

The genes are TRBV11-2 and TRBJ2-1; 7 nucleotides align to TRBD1. Germline V gene sequence: CDR1 SGHAT, CDR2 FQNNGV. V shed 5 bases, J shed 3 bases, and the junction held 13 bases outside the gene matches. The CDR3 runs 17 residues. CDR3 nucleotides: TGTGCCAGCAGCCCCCCGAGGGTCAGGGGGTTCTACAATGAGCAGTTCTTC. Translating gives CASSPPRVRGFYNEQFF.

The chain employs TRBV4-3 and TRBJ2-3; D possibly corresponds to TRBD2 (6 bases). V was trimmed by 5 bases and J by 1 base, leaving 22 bases between them. CDR3 length equals 18 residues. Per germline, CDR1 LGHNA and CDR2 YSLEER. The chain's CDR3 is CASSSAITSWGGTDTQYF. Written as DNA, the CDR3 is TGCGCCAGCAGCTCGGCAATCACTAGCTGGGGGGGCACAGATACGCAGTATTTT.

The chain employs TRBV7-3 and TRBJ2-1, with 8 bases that match TRBD1. Germline CDR1 reads SGHTA; CDR2 reads FQGTGA. The CDR3 has 16 amino acids. Trimming at V came to 5 bases and at J to 6 bases, leaving 12 bases not matched to a gene. The CDR3 is CASSLSQGGTANEQFF. The CDR3 coding sequence is TGTGCCAGCAGCCTATCACAGGGGGGAACAGCCAATGAGCAGTTCTTC.

The rearrangement links TRBV6-6 to TRBJ2-2, with D perhaps assigned TRBD1 or TRBD2 (6 bases each). The V gene lost 6 bases and the J gene lost 5 bases, with 13 bases spanning the gap. This CDR3 spans 14 amino acids. Germline CDR1 reads MNHNY; CDR2 reads SVGAGI (reference sequence). CDR3 bases: TGTGCCAGCAGCCAAACAGGGAGGACCGGGGAGCTGTTTTTT. Translating gives CASSQTGRTGELFF.

The gene calls are TRBV5-1 and TRBJ1-4; no definite D call. This CDR3 is built from 15 residues. Germline lookup yields CDR1 SGHRS and CDR2 YFSETQ. Trimming removed 0 bases from V and 5 bases from J, with 11 bases in between. The CDR3 nucleotides read TGCGCCAGCAGCTTGGATCCCGGGTCGAATGAAAAACTGTTTTTT. It translates to CASSLDPGSNEKLFF.

DNA for the CDR3: TGTGCCACCAGCAGAGCTCTTGGGGACAGGGACACTGAAGCTTTCTTT. Translation gives CATSRALGDRDTEAFF. The V call is TRBV15, the J call TRBJ1-1; TRBD1 matches 9 bases. V was clipped by 1 base and J by 3 bases; unmatched bases: 6. This CDR3 has 16 residues. Germline CDR1 is LNHNV and CDR2 is YYDKDF (reference sequence).

The chain combines TRBV19 with TRBJ2-5, with 9 bases fitting TRBD2. Trimming took 2 bases from V and 4 from J; bases not matched to a gene: 11. The CDR3 runs to 17 residues. Germline loops: CDR1 LNHDA, CDR2 SQIVND (reference sequence). The CDR3 sequence is CASSIKALAGLVETQYF. Here the CDR3 DNA reads TGTGCCAGTAGTATAAAGGCCCTAGCGGGACTCGTAGAGACCCAGTACTTC.

With respect to this clone: Other DNA sequences of this sample code for an identical CDR3. The V gene is TRBV7-2, the J gene TRBJ2-3, with D possibly called TRBD1 or TRBD2 (5 bases each). Germline V gives CDR1 SGHTA, CDR2 FQGNSA. Trimming left V 0 bases short and J 0 bases short, with 7 bases between. This CDR3 is 15 amino acids long. For the CDR3, the DNA is TGTGCCAGCAGCTTAGCGGGACCTAGCACAGATACGCAGTATTTT. Its translation is CASSLAGPSTDTQYF. Variable domain in full (rest from reference TRBV7-2 and TRBJ2-3): GAGVSQSPSNKVTEKGKDVELRCDPISGHTALYWYRQSLGQGLEFLIYFQGNSAPDKSGLPSDRFSAERTGGSVSTLTIQRTQQEDSAVYLCASSLAGPSTDTQYFGPGTRLTVL.

The V and J genes are TRBV5-4 and TRBJ2-5; the match to TRBD2 covers 8 bases. There are 16 residues in the CDR3. Trimming at V came to 0 bases and at J to 5 bases, leaving 9 bases not matched to a gene. Germline CDR1 and CDR2: SGHNT and YYREEE (reference sequence). The CDR3: CASSLGFSGGSETQYF. The CDR3 region has the DNA TGTGCCAGCAGCTTGGGCTTCTCGGGAGGGTCGGAGACCCAGTACTTC.

The CDR3 protein is CASSKGTGFGNQPQHF. Here the CDR3 DNA reads TGTGCCAGTAGTAAAGGAACGGGCTTTGGCAATCAGCCCCAGCATTTT. J is TRBJ1-5 and V is TRBV19; unclear D gene. Germline V gives CDR1 LNHDA, CDR2 SQIVND (reference sequence). The ends were cut back, 4 bases at V and 2 bases at J, with 15 bases in the middle. The CDR3 spans 16 residues.

V and J are TRBV27 and TRBJ2-2, with 7 bases identical to TRBD1. With 5 bases clipped from V and 6 bases from J, the junction kept 9 bases outside the gene matches. This CDR3 is built from 15 residues. CDR1 is MNHEY and CDR2 is SMNVEV in the germline V gene (reference sequence). CDR3 sequence: CASSPTGIGAGELFF. As DNA, the CDR3 is TGTGCCAGCAGTCCGACAGGGATTGGTGCCGGGGAGCTGTTTTTT.

J is TRBJ2-6 and V is TRBV6-6, with a possible D match to TRBD1 (5 bases). The CDR3 covers 15 residues. V dropped 7 bases and J dropped 2 bases, with 12 bases sitting between them. CDR1 and CDR2 (germline): MNHNY, SVGAGI (reference sequence). CDR3 bases: TGTGCCAGCAATATACAGGCGGCTGGGGCCAACGTCCTGACTTTC. Its translation: CASNIQAAGANVLTF.

The chain joins TRBV29-1 to TRBJ2-7; 7 bases agree with TRBD1. CDR1 and CDR2 (germline): SQVTM, ANQGSEA. CDR3 size: 14 residues. The V gene end was trimmed by 1 base and the J gene end by 4 bases; junction bases not matched to a gene: 7. CDR3: CSVEAAGTAYEQYF. CDR3 nucleotide sequence: TGCAGCGTTGAAGCTGCAGGGACAGCATACGAGCAGTACTTC.

This clone showed up just once. The chain uses TRBV30 and TRBJ1-2, with D unresolved. The CDR3 length is 13 residues. V was trimmed by 0 bases and J by 3 bases, leaving 8 bases between them. From germline, CDR1 is GTSNPN and CDR2 SVGIG (reference sequence). DNA of the CDR3: TGTGCCTGGAGTGTGGGTTTTGACTATGGCTACACCTTC. It translates to CAWSVGFDYGYTF.

A word on this clone: This sample also contains other DNA sequences that code for the same CDR3. This chain uses TRBV18 with TRBJ2-7, with D perhaps matching TRBD2 (6 bases). V lost 3 bases and J 0 bases, leaving 12 bases between the germline ends. The germline V gene has CDR1 KGHSH and CDR2 LQKENI. The CDR3 is 15 amino acids. Here the CDR3 reads CASSPGTSNSYEQYF. CDR3 coding DNA: TGTGCCAGCTCACCCGGGACTTCTAACTCCTACGAGCAGTACTTC.